This is a list of T cell receptor beta chains from one sample in a study of control samples from healthy donors and cancer patients. Using immunoSEQ multiplex PCR, the repertoire was profiled, and TCRdb retains in-frame clones only, with some absent. The top ten hold roughly 12% of the sample, which has approximately 28,000 clones, roughly 91% seen once. Sequencing was done on a sample of PBMCs. These receptors originate from a man over 45 with lung cancer. Both conserved end residues are part of each CDR3. D genes are given only for firm matches.

>.|TRBV19|TRBJ2-7
TGTGCCAGTAGCGGGGCCGGGGCACAAGTCTACGAGCAGTACTTC
CASSGAGAQVYEQYF
>TRBD1|TRBV28|TRBJ2-7
TGTGCCAGCACCAGGGGGTCCTACGAGCAGTACTTC
CASTRGSYEQYF
>.|TRBV6-5|TRBJ2-3
TGTGCCAGCAGCCCCTACCCCGTCACAGATACGCAGTATTTT
CASSPYPVTDTQYF
>.|TRBV18|TRBJ2-3
TGTGCCAGCTCGCTGACAGCCACAGATACGCAGTATTTT
CASSLTATDTQYF
>.|TRBV7-9|TRBJ2-2
TGTGCCAGCAGCTTAGCGGGCGGGAACACCGGGGAGCTGTTTTTT
CASSLAGGNTGELFF
>TRBD1|TRBV5-1|TRBJ1-1
TGCGCCAGCAGCTGGGACAGTGAGAACACTGAAGCTTTCTTT
CASSWDSENTEAFF
>.|TRBV11-2|TRBJ1-2
TGTGCCAGCAGCTCTTCCTCGGATGGGAGCTATGGCTACACCTTC
CASSSSSDGSYGYTF
>.|TRBV6-5|TRBJ2-5
TGTGCCAGCAGTTACTCGACAGGGAGGGGGGAGACCCAGTACTTC
CASSYSTGRGETQYF
>TRBD1|TRBV19|TRBJ2-2
TGTGCCAGTAGTCCGCGGACAGGGCTCCCCGGGGAGCTGTTTTTT
CASSPRTGLPGELFF
>TRBD1|TRBV5-5|TRBJ2-3
TGTGCCAGCAGCGGGACAGGAACAGATACGCAGTATTTT
CASSGTGTDTQYF
>.|TRBV6-2/TRBV6-3|TRBJ2-2
TGTGCCAGCAGCACAGGGTTATCGGGCACCGGGGAGCTGTTTTTT
CASSTGLSGTGELFF
>.|TRBV9|TRBJ1-2
TGTGCCAGCAGCGTAGATCAGGGCGATGGCTACACCTTC
CASSVDQGDGYTF
>.|TRBV5-6|TRBJ1-2
TGTGCCAGCAGCTTCGGCAGAAATGGCTACACCTTC
CASSFGRNGYTF